Listed below are T cell receptor beta chains from one sample, sequenced in a study of response to subunit inactivated influenza vaccine. From the RT-PCR reads, TCRdb called clonotypes with MiXCR, one entry per CDR3 protein. The table has 650,000 to 800,000 distinct CDR3 sequences, around 20% seen once. The sample consisted of PBMCs from blood, taken about 5 days after vaccination. The receptors stem from a man aged 50 or older who received an inactivated influenza vaccine. The conserved cysteine and the conserved F or W are not part of the CDR3 here.

V gene	J gene	CDR3 protein
TRBV6-1	TRBJ2-5	ASSEALWEQETQY
TRBV6-2/TRBV6-3	TRBJ1-1	ASSYSFSGNTEAF
TRBV29-1	TRBJ2-3	SVESGWTDTQY
TRBV5-1	TRBJ2-3	ASSLGGDNTQY
TRBV24-1	TRBJ2-1	ATSDFKDRADNEQF
TRBV6-1	TRBJ2-1	ASSPRDRYNEQF
TRBV12-3/TRBV12-4	TRBJ2-7	ASSFRNSYEQY
TRBV20-1	TRBJ2-5	SAPRGGQETQY
TRBV11-2	TRBJ2-5	ASSLDKAEGERRAQY
TRBV7-2	TRBJ2-1	ASSGGAFRGDEQF
TRBV7-2	TRBJ1-2	ASSLEWQDSLYT
TRBV7-9	TRBJ1-1	ASSKQGRGTEAF
TRBV5-1	TRBJ2-7	ASSAWTGREQY
TRBV29-1	TRBJ2-2	SVASFGTGELF
TRBV11-3	TRBJ2-1	ASSSGIGNEQF
TRBV7-9	TRBJ2-4	ASSARFDIQY
TRBV29-1	TRBJ2-7	SVPSGRYDEQY
TRBV5-1	TRBJ2-3	ASSSGAPSTDTQY
TRBV2	TRBJ2-1	ASSRTSGGESSYNEQF
TRBV12-3/TRBV12-4	TRBJ1-1	ASSLAPGPNEAF
TRBV12-3/TRBV12-4	TRBJ1-6	ASSFMRDAPLH
TRBV4-3	TRBJ2-5	ASSQGIQTSGSTQETQY
TRBV5-5	TRBJ2-1	ASSLPRDDKNEQF
TRBV6-1	TRBJ1-5	ASIPEPRDNQPQH
TRBV7-2	TRBJ2-1	ASSSLAGGSNEQF
TRBV7-9	TRBJ2-2	ASSTQGAKTGELF
TRBV7-4	TRBJ2-5	ASSLPAGGDTCWETQY
TRBV5-5	TRBJ1-5	ASSIGTVSNQPQH
TRBV6-2/TRBV6-3	TRBJ2-7	ASRRRPESSYEQY
TRBV12-3/TRBV12-4	TRBJ2-7	ASRDSGTGGYEQY
TRBV7-6	TRBJ1-3	ASSLTVQGRPGNTIY
TRBV20-1	TRBJ2-7	SARGGWEQY
TRBV7-8	TRBJ2-3	ASSRRQGGRSDTQY
TRBV12-3/TRBV12-4	TRBJ2-2	ASRTGEGTGELF
TRBV3-1	TRBJ2-5	ASSPGLDQY
TRBV24-1	TRBJ2-3	ATSDLAGGRADTQY
TRBV15	TRBJ2-7	ATSRRMGTFSYEQY
TRBV29-1	TRBJ2-3	SVEGLLSRFVTQY
TRBV28	TRBJ2-7	ASTTVRAEQY
TRBV6-2/TRBV6-3	TRBJ2-5	ASSYTGTSGSGAWETQY
TRBV5-1	TRBJ1-2	ASSLGQDSNYGYT
TRBV29-1	TRBJ2-5	SVKRDTEETQY
TRBV12-3/TRBV12-4	TRBJ2-5	ASSPTGSQTQY
TRBV7-8	TRBJ2-1	ASSSLRGLAGGGEQF
TRBV4-1	TRBJ2-7	ASSQQGPTMGEQY
TRBV20-1	TRBJ2-5	SARRDRQETQY
TRBV6-2/TRBV6-3	TRBJ2-7	ASSATDFNPYEQY
TRBV6-2/TRBV6-3	TRBJ2-1	ATNDRGGGAYAYNEQF
TRBV2	TRBJ1-2	ASSEGAGFNYGYT
TRBV12-3/TRBV12-4	TRBJ2-7	TSSFRSGSLSYEQY
TRBV6-5	TRBJ1-6	ASSSDRVYNSPLH
TRBV9	TRBJ2-5	ASSVWAGAQLGETQY
TRBV20-1	TRBJ2-5	SPGPGVWETQY